The rows below give T cell receptor beta chains drawn from one sample of a study of blood T cell repertoires in COVID-19. Libraries were prepared by immunoSEQ multiplex PCR; TCRdb keeps only in-frame clonotypes and omits some of them. The sample has about 360,000 clones, around 87% seen once. Sequenced sample: PBMCs or T cells enriched from blood (not recorded which). These receptors all come from a young man who had recovered from COVID-19. Each CDR3 is given with its conserved first and last residue. Fields, in order: J gene, D gene, clone size, V gene, CDR3 DNA, CDR3 protein. A D gene is named only where the DNA matches it firmly. The size field is filled for only some rows; it gives once, few, many or a size class.

TRBJ2-7 | - | - | TRBV4-3 | TGCGCCAGCAGCCTCTACTGGGAGAGGACCTACGAGCAGTACTTC | CASSLYWERTYEQYF
TRBJ2-3 | TRBD2 | - | TRBV7-8 | TGTGCCAGCAGCCCGCTAGCGGGAGCTAGCACAGATACGCAGTATTTT | CASSPLAGASTDTQYF
TRBJ1-2 | - | few | TRBV20-1 | TGCAGTGCTAGTCATGGTCAGATGGTCTATGGCTACACCTTC | CSASHGQMVYGYTF
TRBJ2-7 | TRBD1 | - | TRBV2 | TGTGCCAGCAGGGGACAGGGGAACAGGGAGCAGTACTTC | CASRGQGNREQYF
TRBJ1-2 | TRBD1 | - | TRBV5-5 | TGTGCCAGCAGGAGGACAGGGCAAGCACTCCCTTCCTATGGCTACACCTTC | CASRRTGQALPSYGYTF
TRBJ1-3 | TRBD1 | - | TRBV18 | TGTGCCAGCTCACCCACAGGGGCACACACCATATATTTT | CASSPTGAHTIYF
TRBJ2-6 | - | once | TRBV21-1 | TGTGCCAGCAGCAACGGGCGGCAGGGCGAACATCCTGGGGCCAACGTCCTGACTTTC | CASSNGRQGEHPGANVLTF
TRBJ2-2 | TRBD2 | - | TRBV5-1 | TGCGCCAGCAGCTTAGCGGGGATAAACACCGGGGAGCTGTTTTTT | CASSLAGINTGELFF
TRBJ1-2 | TRBD1 | - | TRBV27 | TGTGCCAGCAGTTCCTTTGGGGACAGGGAGTACGGCTATGGCTACACCTTC | CASSSFGDREYGYGYTF
TRBJ2-5 | - | - | TRBV25-1 | TGTGCCAGCAGTGCAAATCGCGTGCAGACCCAGTACTTC | CASSANRVQTQYF
TRBJ1-2 | - | - | TRBV30 | TGTGCCTGGAGTGCTCAGATAACCAACTATGGCTACACCTTC | CAWSAQITNYGYTF
TRBJ2-2 | - | - | TRBV4-2 | TGTGCCAGCAGCCAAGCACAGGGTCTCACCGGGGAGCTGTTTTTT | CASSQAQGLTGELFF
TRBJ1-2 | TRBD1 | - | TRBV18 | TGTGCCAGCTCACTAGGACAGGGGTATGGCTACACCTTC | CASSLGQGYGYTF
TRBJ2-2 | - | - | TRBV6-2/TRBV6-3 | TGTGCCAGCAGTTACCCAGACAGCGGGGAGCTGTTTTTT | CASSYPDSGELFF
TRBJ1-1 | TRBD1 | - | TRBV19 | TGTGCCAGTGATGGGACAGGGGGCATGAACACTGAAGCTTTCTTT | CASDGTGGMNTEAFF
TRBJ1-4 | TRBD1 | - | TRBV28 | TGTGCCAGCAGCCAGGGACAGTCAGCTGAAAAACTGTTTTTT | CASSQGQSAEKLFF
TRBJ2-6 | TRBD1 | - | TRBV9 | TGTGCCAGCAGCATTACAGGGGCCTCTGGGGCCAACGTCCTGACTTTC | CASSITGASGANVLTF
TRBJ2-5 | - | - | TRBV6-5 | TGTGCCAGCAACCCGGGTGCTGGGTGGGAGACCCAGTACTTC | CASNPGAGWETQYF
TRBJ2-3 | TRBD2 | - | TRBV5-1 | TGCGCCAGCAGCGTTAGCGGGGGGTCCACAGATACGCAGTATTTT | CASSVSGGSTDTQYF
TRBJ2-1 | - | once | TRBV5-1 | TGCGCCAGCAGCGCAACAGGGCGATGGAATCTCTTC | CASSATGRWNLF
TRBJ1-5 | - | few | TRBV4-1 | TGCGCCAGCAGCCAAGATCTAACTCAGCGGAATCAGCCCCAGCATTTT | CASSQDLTQRNQPQHF
TRBJ2-3 | - | - | TRBV2 | TGTGCCAGCAGGGAGGGGCCTCTAAGACAGTATTTT | CASREGPLRQYF
TRBJ1-6 | - | - | TRBV4-3 | TGCGCCAGCAGCCAAGAGAGGACATTGAGTTCACCCCTCCACTTT | CASSQERTLSSPLHF